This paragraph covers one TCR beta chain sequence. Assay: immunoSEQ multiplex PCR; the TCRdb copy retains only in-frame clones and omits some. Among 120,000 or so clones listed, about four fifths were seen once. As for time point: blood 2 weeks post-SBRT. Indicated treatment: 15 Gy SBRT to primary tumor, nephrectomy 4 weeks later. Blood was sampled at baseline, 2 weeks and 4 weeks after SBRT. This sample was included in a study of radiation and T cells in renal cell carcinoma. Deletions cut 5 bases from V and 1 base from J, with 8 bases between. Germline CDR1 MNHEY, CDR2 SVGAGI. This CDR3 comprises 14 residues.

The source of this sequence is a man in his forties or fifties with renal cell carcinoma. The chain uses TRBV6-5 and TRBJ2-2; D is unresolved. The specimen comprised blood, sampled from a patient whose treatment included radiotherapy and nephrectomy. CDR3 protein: CASSPKMNTGELFF. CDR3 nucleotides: TGTGCCAGCAGTCCCAAGATGAACACCGGGGAGCTGTTTTTT.